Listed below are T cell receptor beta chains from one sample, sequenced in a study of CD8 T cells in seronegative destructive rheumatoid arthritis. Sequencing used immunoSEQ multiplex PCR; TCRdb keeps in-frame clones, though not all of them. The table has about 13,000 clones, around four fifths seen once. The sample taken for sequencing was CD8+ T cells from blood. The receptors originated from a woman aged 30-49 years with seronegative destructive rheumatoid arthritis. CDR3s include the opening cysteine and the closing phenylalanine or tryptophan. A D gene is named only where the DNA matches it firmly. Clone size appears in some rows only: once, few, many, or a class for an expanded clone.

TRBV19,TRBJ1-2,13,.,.,CASSPSGADGYTF,TGTGCCAGTAGTCCCTCGGGTGCCGATGGCTACACCTTC
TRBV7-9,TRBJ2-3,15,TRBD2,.,CASSSSGGITDTQYF,TGTGCCAGCAGCTCTAGCGGGGGGATCACAGATACGCAGTATTTT
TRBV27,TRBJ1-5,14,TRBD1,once,CASSLLQGNQPQHF,TGTGCCAGCAGTTTACTACAGGGGAATCAGCCCCAGCATTTT
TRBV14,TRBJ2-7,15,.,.,CASSQGRQSSYEQYF,TGTGCCAGCAGCCAAGGTCGACAGAGCTCCTACGAGCAGTACTTC
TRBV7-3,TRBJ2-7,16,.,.,CASSLAPALGGYEQYF,TGTGCCAGCAGCTTAGCCCCAGCCCTCGGCGGCTACGAGCAGTACTTC
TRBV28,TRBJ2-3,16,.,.,CASRGFWGVVADTQYF,TGTGCCAGCAGGGGCTTCTGGGGGGTTGTTGCAGATACGCAGTATTTT
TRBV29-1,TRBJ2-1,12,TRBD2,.,CSVWGGGDEQFF,TGCAGCGTTTGGGGCGGGGGGGATGAGCAGTTCTTC
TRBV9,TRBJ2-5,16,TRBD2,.,CASRRLAGGIGETQYF,TGTGCCAGCAGGAGACTAGCGGGGGGTATCGGAGAGACCCAGTACTTC
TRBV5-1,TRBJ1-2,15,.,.,CASSSGAGSSYGYTF,TGCGCCAGCAGCTCTGGGGCAGGGTCGTCCTATGGCTACACCTTC
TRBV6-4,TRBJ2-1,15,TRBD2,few,CASSDSSGGANEQFF,TGTGCCAGCAGTGACTCTAGCGGGGGGGCCAATGAGCAGTTCTTC
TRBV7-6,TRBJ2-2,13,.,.,CASRLGGTGELFF,TGTGCCAGCAGATTAGGAGGCACCGGGGAGCTGTTTTTT
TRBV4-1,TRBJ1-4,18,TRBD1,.,CASSLSGQGARANEKLFF,TGCGCCAGCAGCCTATCGGGACAGGGCGCTAGGGCTAATGAAAAACTGTTTTTT
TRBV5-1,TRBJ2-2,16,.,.,CASSLRETETTGELFF,TGCGCCAGCAGCTTGAGAGAGACAGAGACAACCGGGGAGCTGTTTTTT
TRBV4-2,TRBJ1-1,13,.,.,CASSQVRGTEAFF,TGTGCCAGCAGCCAAGTAAGGGGAACTGAAGCTTTCTTT
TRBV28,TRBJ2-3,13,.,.,CASNLQGTDTQYF,TGTGCCAGCAATCTGCAGGGAACAGATACGCAGTATTTT
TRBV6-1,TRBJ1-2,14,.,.,CASSEAGGGYGYTF,TGTGCCAGCAGTGAAGCGGGGGGGGGCTATGGCTACACCTTC
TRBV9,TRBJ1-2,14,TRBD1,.,CASSAGGAYYGYTF,TGTGCCAGCAGCGCAGGGGGCGCTTACTATGGCTACACCTTC
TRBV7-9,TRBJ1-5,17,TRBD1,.,CASSPGTGKKENQPQHF,TGTGCCAGCAGCCCCGGGACAGGGAAGAAAGAAAATCAGCCCCAGCATTTT
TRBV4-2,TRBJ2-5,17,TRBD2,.,CASSQASSGGGQETQYF,TGTGCCAGCAGCCAAGCGAGCAGCGGGGGGGGTCAAGAGACCCAGTACTTC